Presented here are 5 T cell receptor beta chains from one specimen sequenced in a study of cytomegalovirus exposure and HLA in healthy donors. The PCR ran on 60 Vbeta and 13 Jbeta primers. Sequenced by immunoSEQ multiplex PCR; TCRdb stores in-frame clones only, minus some. The table shows approximately 150,000 clones, with about three quarters occurring only once. What was sequenced was PBMCs. These receptors all come from a man aged 35 to 55 in good health and CMV-seronegative.

The genes are TRBV6-4 and TRBJ2-3, with 10 bases identical to TRBD2. The trim removed 3 bases at V and 0 bases at J, leaving 9 bases unmatched. Germline lookup yields CDR1 MRHNA and CDR2 SNTAGT. The CDR3 runs to 18 residues. DNA for the CDR3: TGTGCCAGCAGTGAGTATAGCGGGGGGCCCTGTAGCACAGATACGCAGTATTTT. The encoded protein is CASSEYSGGPCSTDTQYF.

This rearrangement joins TRBV28 to TRBJ2-7; no reliable D call. V dropped 7 bases and J dropped 7 bases, with 11 bases sitting between them. Germline V CDR1 and CDR2: MDHEN, SYDVKM. The CDR3 totals 11 residues. CDR3 coding DNA: TGTGCCAGCACTACTAACGGGGAGCAGTACTTC. This codes for CASTTNGEQYF.

This chain connects TRBV6-1 to TRBJ2-7; 8 bases fit TRBD2. Looked up from germline, CDR1 is MNHNS and CDR2 is SASEGT. V lost 0 bases, J lost 1 base, and 8 bases stayed unmatched. The CDR3 is 17 residues long. This CDR3 reads CASSEAGGSGASYEQYF. The CDR3 nucleotides read TGTGCCAGCAGTGAAGCGGGGGGTAGCGGGGCATCCTACGAGCAGTACTTC.

The chain couples TRBV5-1 to TRBJ2-3; no reliable D call. The CDR3 has 14 amino acids. Germline V gives CDR1 SGHRS, CDR2 YFSETQ. Trimming took off 1 base at V and 2 bases at J, with 8 bases between the two ends. CDR3 region: CASSLSVYTDTQYF. DNA of the CDR3: TGCGCCAGCAGCTTGTCGGTTTACACAGATACGCAGTATTTT.

V gene TRBV25-1 combines with J gene TRBJ2-5; 11 bases map to TRBD2. This CDR3 comprises 15 residues. The germline V gene has CDR1 MGHDK and CDR2 SYGVNS. V shed 6 bases and J 4 bases; nucleotides not matched to a gene: 7. Written as DNA, the CDR3 is TGTGCCAGCAGCAGGGCCCTAGCGGGGGGAGAGACCCAGTACTTC. It encodes CASSRALAGGETQYF.